The 8 T cell receptor beta chains listed next were all sequenced from one sample in a study of T cell responses to AZD1222 COVID-19 vaccine (dated by TCRdb to the early 2020s). Receptor libraries were prepared by the immunoSEQ multiplex PCR assay. TCRdb mirrors the immuneACCESS table, restricted to in-frame sequences. Some clones are absent from its copies; in checked studies, under half trace to an unresolved V gene, and the reason for the others is unknown. This sample comprises over 100,000 clones, 86% of them detected only once. The biggest ten clones account for roughly 3.3% of the sample. The meaning of the sample's time point label: about 28 days (+/-7) after the second vaccine dose. The treatment or condition label here, explained by the study, means: meningococcal conjugate vaccine given as trial control. The sequencing here drew on peripheral blood, taken 28 days after the second dose of the MenACWY control vaccine. These receptors all stem from an adult who received the MenACWY meningococcal vaccine as a control.

This clone was seen just once. The gene calls are TRBV7-2 and TRBJ1-2; TRBD1 agrees at 7 bases. Germline CDR1 reads SGHTA; CDR2 reads FQGNSA. The CDR3 totals 18 residues. With 6 bases clipped from V and 2 bases from J, the junction kept 18 bases outside the gene matches. CDR3 loop: CASSAGRGRGSGNYGYTF. The CDR3 coding sequence is TGTGCCAGCAGTGCCGGTAGGGGCAGGGGGTCCGGGAACTATGGCTACACCTTC.

The chain is built from TRBV5-1 and TRBJ1-1; D remains unclear. The germline gives CDR1 SGHRS, CDR2 YFSETQ. V lost 3 bases to trimming and J lost 3 bases, with 12 bases between them. The CDR3 length is 14 residues. This chain's CDR3 is CASSSNLRDTEAFF. Here the CDR3 DNA reads TGCGCCAGCAGCTCCAATCTGAGGGACACTGAAGCTTTCTTT.

This clone showed up just a few times. This chain connects TRBV5-4 to TRBJ2-3; D is perhaps TRBD2 (6 bases). Between the trimmed V and J ends, which lost 0 bases and 4 bases, there was a span of 12 bases. Germline CDR1 and CDR2: SGHNT and YYREEE (reference sequence). The CDR3 is made up of 15 amino acids. The CDR3 DNA sequence: TGTGCCAGCAGCTTGGCCGGGAGTAGCGCAGATACGCAGTATTTT. It yields the protein CASSLAGSSADTQYF.

The chain has TRBV10-3 and TRBJ1-1; 7 bases align to TRBD1. CDR3 length: 13 amino acids. The germline gives CDR1 ENHRY, CDR2 SYGVKD. Trimming at V came to 2 bases and at J to 8 bases, leaving 5 bases not matched to a gene. The CDR3: CAISEDRVGEAFF. CDR3 DNA: TGTGCCATCAGTGAGGACAGGGTCGGGGAAGCTTTCTTT.

This rearrangement joins TRBV28 to TRBJ1-5, with 7 bases that match TRBD1. Germline V CDR1 and CDR2: MDHEN, SYDVKM. The CDR3 contains 15 residues. V trimming: 4 bases; J trimming: 8 bases; junction bases outside the gene matches: 11. CDR3 sequence reads: CASSSLSDRAEPQHF. The CDR3 coding sequence is TGTGCCAGCAGTTCCCTATCCGACAGGGCAGAGCCCCAGCATTTT.

This sequence joins TRBV7-9 and TRBJ2-5; 7 bases line up with TRBD1. In germline, CDR1 is SEHNR, CDR2 FQNEAQ (reference sequence). Unmatched junction bases numbered 1, after V lost 3 bases and J lost 0 bases. CDR3 length: 14 residues. The CDR3 coding sequence is TGTGCCAGCAGCTTGGGACAGTACCAAGAGACCCAGTACTTC. This sequence encodes CASSLGQYQETQYF. Based on the CDR3 plus reference TRBV7-9 and TRBJ2-5, the full variable domain is DTGVSQNPRHKITKRGQNVTFRCDPISEHNRLYWYRQTLGQGPEFLTYFQNEAQLEKSRLLSDRFSAERPKGSFSTLEIQRTEQGDSAMYLCASSLGQYQETQYFGPGTRLLVL.

This clone has more than one count but fewer than ten. CDR3 residues: CASSAGNTIYF. In DNA, the CDR3 is TGTGCCAGCAGCGCTGGAAACACCATATATTTT. V is TRBV6-2 or TRBV6-3 and J is TRBJ1-3; D not resolved. Trimming cost V 6 bases and J 2 bases, with 2 bases left between them. The CDR3 runs to 11 residues. The germline V gene has CDR1 MNHEY and CDR2 SVGEGT.

The V gene is TRBV5-4, the J gene TRBJ2-7; D gene unclear. Germline V gives CDR1 SGHNT, CDR2 YYREEE (reference sequence). The CDR3 has 14 residues. V lost 0 bases to trimming and J lost 2 bases, with 9 bases between them. The CDR3: CASSLGDLAYEQYF. CDR3 in DNA: TGTGCCAGCAGCTTGGGGGATTTGGCCTACGAGCAGTACTTC.